The entry that follows covers one T cell receptor beta chain sequence. Antigen unknown. These data come from a study of cytomegalovirus exposure and HLA in healthy donors. Study-level findings and limits: Testing in vitro showed three CMV-associated chains specific for CMV antigens. The study labeled under 200 TCR beta chains cytomegalovirus-associated.

Generated by immunoSEQ multiplex PCR, the TCRdb table keeps only in-frame clones and is missing some. The repertoire includes over 150,000 clones, more than 80% of them detected once, and 3% to 3.5% sits in the top ten. CDR3 length: 17 amino acids. V trimming: 3 bases; J trimming: 8 bases; junction bases outside the gene matches: 9. Germline V gene data show CDR1 as LNHNV and CDR2 as YYDKDF (reference sequence). The specimen sequenced was PBMCs. V is TRBV15 and J is TRBJ2-1; 14 bases line up with TRBD2. This clonotype was sampled from a woman under 30 in good health and CMV-seropositive. The CDR3 loop reads CATSRREGLAGDHEQFF. In DNA, the CDR3 is TGTGCCACCAGCAGGCGCGAGGGACTAGCGGGAGACCATGAGCAGTTCTTC. Drawing the rest from reference TRBV15 and TRBJ2-1, the complete variable domain is DAMVIQNPRYQVTQFGKPVTLSCSQTLNHNVMYWYQQKSSQAPKLLFHYYDKDFNNEADTPDNFQSRRPNTSFCFLDIRSPGLGDTAMYLCATSRREGLAGDHEQFFGPGTRLTVL.